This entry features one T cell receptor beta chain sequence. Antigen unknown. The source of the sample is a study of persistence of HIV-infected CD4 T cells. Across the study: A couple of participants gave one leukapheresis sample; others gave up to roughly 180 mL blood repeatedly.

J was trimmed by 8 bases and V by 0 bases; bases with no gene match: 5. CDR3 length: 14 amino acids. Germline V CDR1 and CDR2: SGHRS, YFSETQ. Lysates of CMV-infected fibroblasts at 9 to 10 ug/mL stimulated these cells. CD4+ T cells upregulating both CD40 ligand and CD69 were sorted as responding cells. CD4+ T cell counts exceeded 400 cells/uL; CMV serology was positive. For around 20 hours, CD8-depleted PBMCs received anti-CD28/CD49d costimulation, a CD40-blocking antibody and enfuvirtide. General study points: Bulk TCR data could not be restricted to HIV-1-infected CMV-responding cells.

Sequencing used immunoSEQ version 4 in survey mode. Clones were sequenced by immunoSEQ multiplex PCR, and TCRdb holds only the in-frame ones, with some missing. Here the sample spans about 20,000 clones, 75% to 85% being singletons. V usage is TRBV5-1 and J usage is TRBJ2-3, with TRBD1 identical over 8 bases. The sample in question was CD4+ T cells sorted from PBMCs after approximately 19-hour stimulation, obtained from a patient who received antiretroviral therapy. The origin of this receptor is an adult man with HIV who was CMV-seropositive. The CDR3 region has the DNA TGCGCCAGCAGCTTGGACACAGGGGGAGGTACGCAGTATTTT. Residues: CASSLDTGGGTQYF.